These 5 T cell receptor beta chains share one sample of origin, sequenced in a study of Graves' ophthalmopathy and Graves' hyperthyroidism. RNA transcripts served as template for amplifying TCR beta CDR3 sequences. The authors performed first-round RT-PCR with HTBI primers and then a second-round multiplex PCR. MiXCR, applied by TCRdb to the multiplex PCR reads, yields one record per CDR3 protein. The sample contains more than 550,000 distinct CDR3 sequences, about two fifths of which appear only once. The sequenced sample was peripheral blood. These receptors were collected from an adult man with Graves' ophthalmopathy.

Ten or more counts support this clonotype. The CDR3 spells CASSPQGAGEKLFF. The CDR3 nucleotides are TGTGCCAGCAGCCCACAGGGGGCGGGTGAAAAACTGTTTTTT. V usage is TRBV9 and J usage is TRBJ1-4, with 9 bases aligning to TRBD1. This CDR3 region has 14 residues. V dropped 4 bases and J dropped 7; count of bases not matched to a gene: 5. In germline, CDR1 is SGDLS, CDR2 YYNGEE.

In the case of this clonotype: At one end, the junction sequence differs from germline, possibly due to a read error. V is TRBV9 and J is TRBJ2-7; D not certain. Germline V gene data show CDR1 as SGDLS and CDR2 as YYNGEE. The CDR3 length is 14 residues. The CDR3 reads CASSLSTGNYERYF. DNA for the CDR3: TGTGCCAGCAGCTTGTCGACGGGTAACTACGAGCGGTACTTC.

The rearrangement links TRBV25-1 to TRBJ2-3; 8 nucleotides align to TRBD2. Germline CDR1 MGHDK, CDR2 SYGVNS. Trimming cost V 3 bases and J 6 bases; bases outside gene matches: 14. The CDR3 length is 17 residues. Written as DNA, the CDR3 is TGTGCCAGCAGTGATCGGGGGGGGCGCAGAACTCGGGATACGCAGTATTTT. This gives the protein CASSDRGGRRTRDTQYF.

J is TRBJ1-4 and V is TRBV10-3, with TRBD1 identical over 10 bases. Germline CDR1 and CDR2: ENHRY and SYGVKD. The V gene end was trimmed by 6 bases and the J gene end by 7 bases; junction bases not matched to a gene: 5. This CDR3 spans 14 amino acids. CDR3 sequence reads: CAIRKGTGVEKLFF. CDR3 nucleotide sequence: TGTGCCATCAGAAAAGGGACAGGGGTTGAAAAACTGTTTTTT.

In this sample, this clonotype turned up many times. V gene TRBV2 combines with J gene TRBJ2-5, with 12 nucleotides matching TRBD2. Germline V CDR1 and CDR2: SNHLY, FYNNEI. After removal of 7 bases from V and 7 bases from J, the junction contained 10 bases not matched to a gene. The CDR3 spans 15 residues. As DNA, the CDR3 is TGTGCCAGCAAGTCGCTAGCGGGGGGGCGGTGGACCCAGTACTTC. Protein sequence: CASKSLAGGRWTQYF.